This T cell receptor (beta chain) was sequenced during a study of T cells in Graves' hyperthyroidism and ophthalmopathy. Study outcomes and limitations: Ophthalmopathy cases were set apart from stable hyperthyroidism by a 13 V-J model.

Ophthalmopathy patients showed a Clinical Activity Score of at least 3, NOSPECS grade of at least 4 and duration under 3 months. Diagnosing involved the use of clinical symptoms, serum thyroxine and TRAb, thyroid ultrasound and orbital computed tomography. This clonotype has a count of ten or more. Antigen unknown. V was shortened by 6 bases and J by 6 bases, with 9 bases between the two germline ends. The CDR3 spans 12 residues. RNA transcripts provided the source from which TCR beta CDR3 regions were amplified. TCR CDR3 regions were first amplified by RT-PCR with HTBI primers. TCRdb re-called the multiplex PCR reads with MiXCR, one entry per CDR3 protein. The sample gives a few hundred thousand distinct CDR3 sequences, around a sixth of which show up once; 35% to 45% is in the top ten.

Specimen: blood. The source is a man between 18 and 35 years old with Graves' ophthalmopathy. The chain carries TRBV12-3 or TRBV12-4 and TRBJ1-5; D remains unclear. CDR3 in DNA: TGTGCCAGCAGCCGGAGAGGTCAGCCCCAGCATTTT. It is translated as CASSRRGQPQHF.